Sequencing of this TCR beta chain was carried out in a study of blood T cell repertoires in COVID-19. Clones were read by immunoSEQ multiplex PCR, and TCRdb kept only the in-frame ones, dropping some. The table includes 150,000 to 200,000 clones, approximately 88% detected once. This clone was seen only a few times. Sequencing was carried out using peripheral blood. The receptor comes from a man in his forties or fifties with acute or convalescent COVID-19.

The CDR3 DNA reads as TGTGCCAGCGCGGACAGTTCCGGCTACACCTTC. The encoded protein is CASADSSGYTF. The chain couples TRBV2 to TRBJ1-2; D is possibly TRBD1 (6 bases). The CDR3 sequence is 11 residues long. Trimming took 8 bases from V and 8 from J, leaving 12 bases between them. Germline values: CDR1 SNHLY, CDR2 FYNNEI.